One and the same sample provided the 22 T cell receptor beta chains below, sequenced in a study of blood T cell repertoires in COVID-19. The repertoire was sequenced with immunoSEQ multiplex PCR; TCRdb's copy has only in-frame clones and lacks some. The repertoire includes roughly 260,000 clones, roughly 88% of them detected once, and 2.1% sits in the top ten. The specimen was peripheral blood. The source of these receptors is a woman aged 40 to 49 who had recovered from COVID-19.

V is TRBV13 and J is TRBJ2-7, with TRBD2 matching over 9 bases. The CDR3 sequence is 15 residues long. CDR1 PRHDT and CDR2 FYEKMQ come from the germline V gene (reference sequence). Unmatched junction bases numbered 3, after V lost 3 bases and J lost 0 bases. The CDR3 region is CASSFLRGGSYEQYF. The CDR3 coding sequence is TGTGCCAGCAGCTTTCTGCGGGGGGGCTCCTACGAGCAGTACTTC. The variable domain in full, with the rest retrieved from reference TRBV13 and TRBJ2-7, is AAGVIQSPRHLIKEKRETATLKCYPIPRHDTVYWYQQGPGQDPQFLISFYEKMQSDKGSIPDRFSAQQFSDYHSELNMSSLELGDSALYFCASSFLRGGSYEQYFGPGTRLTVT.

V gene TRBV15 combines with J gene TRBJ1-1; 7 bases fit TRBD1. Germline V gene lookup returns CDR1 LNHNV and CDR2 YYDKDF (reference sequence). The ends lost 3 bases at V and 0 bases at J; junction bases unmatched: 7. This CDR3 contains 16 residues. The CDR3: CATSSTTGALNTEAFF. CDR3 bases: TGTGCCACCAGCAGTACTACAGGGGCCTTGAACACTGAAGCTTTCTTT.

The chain is built from TRBV11-2 and TRBJ1-2; 7 nucleotides agree with TRBD1. V dropped 4 bases and J dropped 2; count of bases not matched to a gene: 4. Germline lookup yields CDR1 SGHAT and CDR2 FQNNGV. The CDR3 has 14 residues. The chain's CDR3 is CASSSVQGNYGYTF. DNA of the CDR3: TGTGCCAGCAGCTCTGTACAGGGGAACTATGGCTACACCTTC.

The chain combines TRBV4-3 with TRBJ2-3; TRBD1 aligns across 7 bases. The CDR3 is made up of 18 amino acids. V was pared by 2 bases and J by 2 bases, with 13 bases of the junction left unmatched. Germline V lookup: CDR1 LGHNA, CDR2 YSLEER. As DNA, the CDR3 is TGCGCCAGCAGCCAACATCCCCCAGGGGGTGAGACCACAGATACGCAGTATTTT. Translating it yields CASSQHPPGGETTDTQYF.

The genes are TRBV11-2 and TRBJ2-1; D is undetermined. This CDR3 contains 15 residues. V was pared by 3 bases and J by 7 bases, with 16 bases between. The germline V gene encodes CDR1 SGHAT and CDR2 FQNNGV. CDR3 bases: TGTGCCAGCAGCTTTTTATCGGGTGGGTATAATGAGCAGTTCTTC. It is translated as CASSFLSGGYNEQFF. Looking up the rest from reference TRBV11-2 and TRBJ2-1 gives the full variable domain: EAGVAQSPRYKIIEKRQSVAFWCNPISGHATLYWYQQILGQGPKLLIQFQNNGVVDDSQLPKDRFSAERLKGVDSTLKIQPAKLEDSAVYLCASSFLSGGYNEQFFGPGTRLTVL.

This clone was detected only once. The J gene is TRBJ2-1, the V gene TRBV4-3; the match to TRBD2 covers 7 bases. The germline CDR1 and CDR2 sequences are LGHNA and YSLEER. With V trimmed by 0 bases and J by 7 bases, 3 bases remained unmatched. The CDR3 has 14 amino acids. The CDR3 region is CASSQEGLWNEQFF. The CDR3 bases are TGCGCCAGCAGCCAAGAGGGACTATGGAATGAGCAGTTCTTC.

The chain has TRBV10-3 and TRBJ2-1; D call uncertain. Trimming stripped 0 bases from V and 4 bases from J, with 10 bases between. This CDR3 contains 15 residues. Germline CDR1 is ENHRY and CDR2 is SYGVKD. The CDR3 spells CAISESSLGYNEQFF. CDR3 nucleotides: TGTGCCATCAGTGAGTCAAGTCTCGGGTACAATGAGCAGTTCTTC.

CDR3 in DNA: TGTGCCAGCAGTGGCCTGGACATCGAGTGGGGGGACACCGGGGAGCTGTTTTTT. This translates into CASSGLDIEWGDTGELFF. J is TRBJ2-2 and V is TRBV6-2 or TRBV6-3; the D gene is possibly TRBD2 (6 bases). The germline V gene has CDR1 MNHEY and CDR2 SVGEGT. Trimming shortened V by 5 bases and J by 3 bases, and 22 bases separated the two germline ends. This CDR3 has 18 residues.

The genes are TRBV15 and TRBJ2-7, with D possibly matching TRBD1 (5 bases). Germline V gene data show CDR1 as LNHNV and CDR2 as YYDKDF (reference sequence). V lost 0 bases, J lost 4 bases, and 22 bases lay in between. This CDR3 is built from 18 residues. Here the CDR3 DNA reads TGTGCCACCAGCAGAGATCGGCCAGGGCCCTCGAACTCTTACGAGCAGTACTTC. This sequence encodes CATSRDRPGPSNSYEQYF. The full variable domain, in which reference TRBV15 and TRBJ2-7 provide the parts outside the CDR3, is DAMVIQNPRYQVTQFGKPVTLSCSQTLNHNVMYWYQQKSSQAPKLLFHYYDKDFNNEADTPDNFQSRRPNTSFCFLDIRSPGLGDTAMYLCATSRDRPGPSNSYEQYFGPGTRLTVT.

The chain employs TRBV19 and TRBJ1-5; D not resolved. CDR1 and CDR2 from the germline V gene are LNHDA and SQIVND (reference sequence). Trimming pared 7 bases from V and 7 bases from J, leaving 17 bases between. The CDR3 runs to 14 residues. The CDR3 spells CASMSRGLSQPQHF. CDR3 DNA sequence: TGTGCCAGTATGTCCCGAGGCTTGTCCCAGCCCCAGCATTTT.

This clone came up once. The rearrangement uses TRBV5-1 and TRBJ2-5; the match to TRBD2 covers 9 bases. With 5 bases clipped from V and 1 base from J, the junction kept 6 bases outside the gene matches. Germline assignment: CDR1 SGHRS and CDR2 YFSETQ. The length of the CDR3 is 15 residues. The CDR3 DNA is TGCGCCAGCAGGATCCTGACTAGCGGCCAAGAGACCCAGTACTTC. This encodes CASRILTSGQETQYF.

The chain combines TRBV29-1 with TRBJ2-7, with D tentatively TRBD2 (6 bases). The CDR3 length is 13 residues. The ends were cut back, 4 bases at V and 3 bases at J, with 13 bases in the middle. CDR1 SQVTM and CDR2 ANQGSEA come from the germline V gene. CDR3 in DNA: TGCAGCGTTGGGTCCCACGGGAGCTACGAGCAGTACTTC. This sequence encodes CSVGSHGSYEQYF.

The V and J genes are TRBV5-1 and TRBJ2-5, with D perhaps TRBD1 (6 bases). V was clipped by 6 bases and J by 4 bases, with 13 bases between them. Germline values: CDR1 SGHRS, CDR2 YFSETQ. This CDR3 comprises 13 residues. CDR3 DNA: TGCGCCAGCAAGATCGCAGGGGCAGAGACCCAGTACTTC. Its translation is CASKIAGAETQYF.

This clone occurred once. The genes are TRBV7-8 and TRBJ2-7; TRBD2 aligns across 7 bases. The ends lost 1 base at V and 9 bases at J; junction bases unmatched: 12. The CDR3 extends over 15 amino acids. Germline-derived CDR1 and CDR2 are SGHVS and FQNEAQ. CDR3 nucleotide sequence: TGTGCCAGCAGCTTAGATGGGAGGGCCCACTCCCCGCAGTACTTC. As protein: CASSLDGRAHSPQYF.

The CDR3 reads CASSYTTGIPYEQYF. The CDR3 region has the DNA TGTGCCAGCAGTTACACCACAGGTATCCCCTACGAGCAGTACTTC. This rearrangement joins TRBV6-5 to TRBJ2-7, with TRBD1 as a possible D gene (5 bases). Germline-derived CDR1 and CDR2 are MNHEY and SVGAGI. V lost 2 bases to trimming and J lost 2 bases, with 13 bases between them. This CDR3 comprises 15 residues.

The rearrangement joins TRBV6-5 to TRBJ1-5, with TRBD1 as a possible D gene (5 bases). Germline lookup yields CDR1 MNHEY and CDR2 SVGAGI. Trimming stripped 6 bases from V and 3 bases from J, with 15 bases between. The CDR3 loop spans 15 amino acids. CDR3 region: CASSDTPGNNQPQHF. Here the CDR3 DNA reads TGTGCCAGCAGCGATACGCCAGGGAACAATCAGCCCCAGCATTTT.

This chain connects TRBV28 to TRBJ2-7, with D possibly TRBD1 on 5 matching bases. This CDR3 has 13 amino acids. Looked up from germline, CDR1 is MDHEN and CDR2 is SYDVKM. V shed 3 bases and J shed 2 bases, with 8 bases lying between them. CDR3 coding DNA: TGTGCCAGCAGTTTGGGGCGAACCTACGAGCAGTACTTC. Translated, it gives CASSLGRTYEQYF.

In DNA form, the CDR3 reads TGTGCCAGCAGTGAGTTTCGGGGTGCGGAGACCCAGTACTTC. It yields the protein CASSEFRGAETQYF. The chain links TRBV2 to TRBJ2-5; D possibly corresponds to TRBD2 (5 bases). This CDR3 region has 14 residues. The V gene lost 3 bases and the J gene lost 5 bases, with 13 bases spanning the gap. CDR1 and CDR2 (germline): SNHLY, FYNNEI.

The rearrangement uses TRBV19 and TRBJ1-5; the D is unclear. V lost 2 bases and J 4 bases, leaving 12 bases between the germline ends. The CDR3 consists of 15 residues. Germline values: CDR1 LNHDA, CDR2 SQIVND (reference sequence). The CDR3 is CASSIMAVVNQPQHF. As DNA, the CDR3 is TGTGCCAGTAGTATAATGGCGGTAGTGAATCAGCCCCAGCATTTT.

V gene TRBV19 combines with J gene TRBJ1-5; 7 bases match TRBD1. CDR3 length: 17 residues. J was trimmed by 0 bases and V by 6 bases; bases with no gene match: 11. Germline CDR1 LNHDA, CDR2 SQIVND (reference sequence). The CDR3 sequence is CASRRDSLVYSNQPQHF. The DNA of the CDR3 is TGTGCCAGTAGAAGGGACAGCCTCGTATATAGCAATCAGCCCCAGCATTTT.

In its sample, this clone was seen once. The chain couples TRBV11-3 to TRBJ1-5, with TRBD1 matching over 9 bases. The CDR3 length is 18 residues. After removal of 4 bases from V and 4 bases from J, the junction contained 14 bases not matched to a gene. Germline V gives CDR1 SGHNT, CDR2 YENEEA. CDR3 sequence: CASSCDYRGPRPNQPQHF. The CDR3 coding sequence is TGTGCCAGCAGCTGTGACTACAGGGGGCCTCGGCCAAATCAGCCCCAGCATTTT.

CDR3 nucleotides: TGTGCCAGCAGTTTACCAGGTTCCAACAGCAATCAGCCCCAGCATTTT. Its translation: CASSLPGSNSNQPQHF. This sequence joins TRBV28 and TRBJ1-5; no definite D call. The ends were cut back, 2 bases at V and 1 base at J, with 12 bases in the middle. This CDR3 comprises 16 residues. Germline V gene data show CDR1 as MDHEN and CDR2 as SYDVKM.